This T cell receptor beta chain comes out of a study of blood T cell repertoires in COVID-19. About the research overall: Samples came from the United States, Italy and Spain, spanning acute and convalescent COVID-19. From T cells, B-cell-depleted T cells, or PBMCs came the material, which was cDNA or gDNA.

V lost 6 bases and J lost 0, with 12 bases in between. There are 15 residues in the CDR3. CDR1 is SEHNR and CDR2 is FQNEAQ in the germline V gene (reference sequence). This clone occurred once. Authors' processing steps: Nucleated cell number was recorded as an estimate derived from reference gene primer amplification. Only in-frame clones appear in the TCRdb table, and some are missing; sequencing was by immunoSEQ multiplex PCR. V and J calls plus clone size are reproduced from that table; the DNA served to infer D and trimming. Of about 130,000 clones listed, 80% to 90% are singletons. Seattle-derived patients entered the study during active infection and were followed longitudinally.

The TCR originated in a man aged 55 to 70 with COVID-19, enrolled during active disease. Specimen: peripheral blood. The J gene is TRBJ1-3, the V gene TRBV7-9; D ambiguous. The CDR3 nucleotides are TGTGCCAGCAGTTTGGGCCCGCTCTCTGGAAACACCATATATTTT. Translating it yields CASSLGPLSGNTIYF.